The rows below give T cell receptor beta chains drawn from one sample of a study of T cell changes during pregnancy in multiple sclerosis. Here immunoSEQ multiplex PCR was the method, and the copy in TCRdb shows in-frame clones only, minus some. Of some 31,000 clones in the sample, 80% to 90% were seen once. Material: CD8+ T cells from peripheral blood mononuclear cells, obtained in the second trimester of pregnancy. Every receptor here comes from a female donor with multiple sclerosis, enrolled in a pregnancy study. The CDR3 runs from the conserved cysteine through the conserved F or W. The D gene is left open where the match is weak. Part of the rows lack a size; the others show once, few, many or a class for expanded clones.

V	size	length	J	D	CDR3	DNA
TRBV6-6	NA	16	TRBJ2-7	NA	CASSSGTGPLDYEQYF	TGTGCCAGCAGTTCGGGAACCGGGCCATTGGACTACGAGCAGTACTTC
TRBV6-4	NA	14	TRBJ1-1	NA	CASRDLGALVGAFF	TGTGCCAGCAGGGACCTGGGGGCCCTAGTGGGAGCTTTCTTT
TRBV5-4	NA	14	TRBJ2-7	TRBD2	CASSLRGRPDEQYF	TGTGCCAGCAGCTTACGCGGGAGGCCCGACGAGCAGTACTTC
TRBV6-5	NA	14	TRBJ2-1	NA	CASSFQGPTDEQFF	TGTGCCAGCAGTTTTCAGGGCCCCACCGATGAGCAGTTCTTC
TRBV11-2	NA	13	TRBJ2-1	TRBD2	CASSWGLEFEQFF	TGTGCCAGCAGCTGGGGACTAGAATTTGAGCAGTTCTTC
TRBV30	NA	11	TRBJ2-1	NA	CAWSVGGEQFF	TGTGCCTGGAGTGTAGGGGGTGAGCAGTTCTTC
TRBV13	NA	15	TRBJ2-1	NA	CASSLGGGGYNEQFF	TGTGCCAGCAGCTTAGGCGGCGGAGGCTACAATGAGCAGTTCTTC
TRBV19	NA	16	TRBJ2-3	TRBD2	CASGGAGGRVGDTQYF	TGTGCCAGTGGCGGAGCGGGGGGGCGAGTAGGAGATACGCAGTATTTT
TRBV19	NA	13	TRBJ2-2	NA	CASSITNTGELFF	TGTGCCAGTAGTATTACGAACACCGGGGAGCTGTTTTTT
TRBV5-4	NA	14	TRBJ2-7	NA	CASSSGGGDYEQYF	TGTGCCAGCAGCTCGGGCGGCGGGGACTACGAGCAGTACTTC
TRBV10-2	once	12	TRBJ2-7	TRBD2	CASSVAGDEQYF	TGCGCCAGCAGTGTAGCGGGAGACGAGCAGTACTTC
TRBV9	NA	14	TRBJ2-5	NA	CASSVTSEGETQYF	TGTGCCAGCAGCGTCACCTCGGAGGGGGAGACCCAGTACTTC
TRBV7-9	NA	14	TRBJ2-7	NA	CASGGAVGSYEQYF	TGTGCCAGCGGTGGTGCCGTGGGCTCGTACGAGCAGTACTTC
TRBV28	once	15	TRBJ2-2	NA	CASQFKQGDTGELFF	TGTGCCAGCCAGTTTAAGCAGGGTGACACCGGGGAGCTGTTTTTT
TRBV11-3	NA	14	TRBJ2-7	NA	CASSRRVGGYEQYF	TGTGCCAGCAGCCGAAGAGTAGGGGGCTACGAGCAGTACTTC
TRBV27	NA	14	TRBJ2-7	TRBD1	CASSTGQAGYEQYF	TGTGCCAGCAGTACCGGACAGGCCGGCTACGAGCAGTACTTC
TRBV6-5	NA	15	TRBJ2-3	NA	CASSQLPGGLDTQYF	TGTGCCAGCAGCCAACTTCCTGGCGGCTTGGATACGCAGTATTTT
TRBV11-3	NA	13	TRBJ2-7	NA	CASSSGQTHEQYF	TGTGCCAGCAGCTCAGGACAAACGCACGAGCAGTACTTC
TRBV5-5	NA	14	TRBJ2-2	NA	CASSLAPGNGELFF	TGTGCCAGCAGCTTGGCCCCAGGGAACGGGGAGCTGTTTTTT
TRBV4-3	NA	14	TRBJ2-3	NA	CASSRLGGTDTQYF	TGCGCCAGCAGCCGACTAGGCGGGACAGATACGCAGTATTTT
TRBV19	NA	17	TRBJ1-5	NA	CASSIDLTAYSNQPQHF	TGTGCCAGTAGTATAGATTTAACAGCTTATAGCAATCAGCCCCAGCATTTT
TRBV27	NA	16	TRBJ2-1	NA	CASSARQGRGYNEQFF	TGTGCCAGCAGCGCTCGCCAGGGAAGAGGCTACAATGAGCAGTTCTTC
TRBV7-9	NA	16	TRBJ1-1	TRBD1	CASSLVDSGGFEGAFF	TGTGCCAGCAGCTTAGTGGATTCAGGGGGCTTTGAGGGAGCTTTCTTT
TRBV7-3	NA	15	TRBJ2-3	TRBD2	CASSLAGGPTDTQYF	TGTGCCAGCAGCTTAGCGGGGGGGCCCACAGATACGCAGTATTTT
TRBV7-2	NA	15	TRBJ2-3	NA	CASRTVTTSTDTQYF	TGTGCCAGCCGGACAGTCACCACAAGCACAGATACGCAGTATTTT
TRBV7-6	NA	14	TRBJ2-5	NA	CASSLEGAGETQYF	TGTGCCAGCAGCCTAGAGGGGGCGGGGGAGACCCAGTACTTC
TRBV6-5	few	15	TRBJ2-6	NA	CASSYGAEGANVLTF	TGTGCCAGCAGTTACGGAGCGGAAGGGGCCAACGTCCTGACTTTC
TRBV9	NA	15	TRBJ1-1	TRBD1	CASSKTGGAGTEAFF	TGTGCCAGCAGCAAAACAGGGGGCGCGGGCACTGAAGCTTTCTTT
TRBV7-9	once	14	TRBJ2-5	NA	CASSLSGEIPTQYF	TGTGCCAGCAGCTTGTCAGGGGAAATTCCGACCCAGTACTTC
TRBV5-6	NA	15	TRBJ2-7	TRBD2	CASSYRAGTAYEQYF	TGTGCCAGCAGCTACCGAGCGGGAACGGCTTACGAGCAGTACTTC
TRBV14	NA	13	TRBJ2-7	NA	CASSHTTSYEQYF	TGTGCCAGCAGCCATACTACCTCCTACGAGCAGTACTTC
TRBV10-3	NA	15	TRBJ2-1	NA	CAISETVISYNEQFF	TGTGCCATCAGTGAGACTGTGATATCCTACAATGAGCAGTTCTTC
TRBV9	NA	16	TRBJ2-3	NA	CASSVLQGGATDTQYF	TGTGCCAGCAGCGTATTACAAGGAGGTGCGACAGATACGCAGTATTTT
TRBV14	NA	17	TRBJ2-3	NA	CASSQPRTVRGADTQYF	TGTGCCAGCAGCCAACCCCGGACAGTACGTGGAGCAGATACGCAGTATTTT
TRBV18	NA	16	TRBJ2-7	TRBD2	CASSPRTSGSPYEQYF	TGTGCCAGCTCACCCCGGACTAGCGGGAGTCCCTACGAGCAGTACTTC
TRBV5-6	NA	11	TRBJ2-5	NA	CASSSSETQYF	TGTGCCAGCAGCTCGTCAGAGACCCAGTACTTC
TRBV2	NA	14	TRBJ1-1	TRBD1	CASSEQGASTEAFF	TGTGCCAGCAGTGAACAGGGGGCTAGCACTGAAGCTTTCTTT
TRBV27	NA	16	TRBJ2-1	NA	CASSGEDRLSYNEQFF	TGTGCCAGCAGTGGGGAGGACAGGTTATCCTACAATGAGCAGTTCTTC
TRBV5-4	NA	14	TRBJ1-6	NA	CASSLDTYNSPLHF	TGTGCCAGCAGCTTGGACACGTATAATTCACCCCTCCACTTT
TRBV5-1	NA	14	TRBJ2-5	NA	CASSPRGVQETQYF	TGCGCCAGCAGCCCCAGGGGGGTACAAGAGACCCAGTACTTC
TRBV13	NA	16	TRBJ1-1	NA	CASSLVGRVVDTEAFF	TGTGCCAGCAGCTTAGTAGGGAGGGTAGTGGACACTGAAGCTTTCTTT
TRBV7-2	NA	14	TRBJ1-1	NA	CASSLVGGNTEAFF	TGTGCCAGCAGCTTAGTCGGCGGGAACACTGAAGCTTTCTTT
TRBV28	NA	15	TRBJ2-3	NA	CASSSGVLFTDTQYF	TGTGCCAGCAGTTCCGGGGTTCTTTTCACAGATACGCAGTATTTT
TRBV27	NA	14	TRBJ2-7	TRBD1	CASSQTGDLSEQYF	TGTGCCAGCAGTCAGACAGGGGACCTTAGCGAGCAGTACTTC
TRBV29-1	NA	13	TRBJ2-3	NA	CSVDSTATDTQYF	TGCAGCGTTGATAGTACAGCCACAGATACGCAGTATTTT
TRBV27	once	15	TRBJ2-7	NA	CASSLLEGIPYEQYF	TGTGCCAGCAGTTTATTGGAGGGGATCCCCTACGAGCAGTACTTC
TRBV28	NA	15	TRBJ1-3	TRBD1	CASSFGGGAGNTIYF	TGTGCCAGCAGTTTTGGAGGGGGCGCTGGAAACACCATATATTTT
TRBV7-3	NA	16	TRBJ2-3	TRBD2	CASSSTSGGISDTQYF	TGTGCCAGCAGCTCTACTAGCGGGGGAATATCAGATACGCAGTATTTT
TRBV27	NA	13	TRBJ2-1	NA	CASSSGLDNEQFF	TGTGCCAGCAGTTCGGGGTTGGACAATGAGCAGTTCTTC
TRBV18	NA	18	TRBJ1-2	TRBD1	CASSPSKGAEFFNYGYTF	TGTGCCAGCTCACCATCGAAGGGGGCCGAGTTTTTTAACTATGGCTACACCTTC
TRBV27	once	13	TRBJ2-7	NA	CASSLSASYEQYF	TGTGCCAGCAGTTTATCGGCCTCCTACGAGCAGTACTTC